These 8 T cell receptor beta chains share one sample of origin, sequenced in a study of blood T cell repertoires in COVID-19. The method was immunoSEQ multiplex PCR; TCRdb's version includes in-frame clones alone and lacks a portion of them. The sample gives some 400,000 clones, around 89% of which show up once; about 6.8% is in the top ten. Sequenced sample: peripheral blood. Source of these receptors: a man aged 18 to 29 with active or convalescent COVID-19.

The DNA of the CDR3 is TGTGCCACCAGTGTCGGAGGGGGCGAGAACACTGAAGCTTTCTTT. Protein sequence: CATSVGGGENTEAFF. The gene calls are TRBV24-1 and TRBJ1-1; 7 nucleotides align to TRBD1. The germline V gene encodes CDR1 KGHDR and CDR2 SFDVKD. V lost 5 bases, J lost 1 base, and 6 bases stayed unmatched. The CDR3 contains 15 residues.

This chain joins TRBV6-6 and TRBJ1-3; D not certain. This CDR3 comprises 14 residues. With 0 bases removed from V and 3 bases from J, the gap between germline ends came to 6 bases. Germline CDR1 MNHNY, CDR2 SVGAGI (reference sequence). The CDR3 DNA is TGTGCCAGCAGTTACTCCCCTAGTGGAAACACCATATATTTT. Its translation: CASSYSPSGNTIYF.

The chain links TRBV7-9 to TRBJ2-1; 8 nucleotides agree with TRBD1. V lost 3 bases, J lost 1 base, and 2 bases stayed unmatched. Germline assignment: CDR1 SEHNR and CDR2 FQNEAQ (reference sequence). This CDR3 comprises 15 residues. In DNA form, the CDR3 reads TGTGCCAGCAGCTTCGACAGGGGTTCCTACAATGAGCAGTTCTTC. As protein: CASSFDRGSYNEQFF.

The count of this clone is one. The rearrangement links TRBV6-5 to TRBJ1-2; 7 bases line up with TRBD1. Germline assignment: CDR1 MNHEY and CDR2 SVGAGI. Trimming removed 10 bases from V and 2 bases from J; junction bases left unmatched: 7. The CDR3 covers 13 residues. The CDR3 DNA follows: TGTGCCACCCAAAGGGGGCGGAACTATGGCTACACCTTC. Residues: CATQRGRNYGYTF.

The J gene is TRBJ1-3, the V gene TRBV30; no reliable D call. Germline V CDR1 and CDR2: GTSNPN, SVGIG (reference sequence). CDR3 size: 13 residues. The ends were cut back, 1 base at V and 3 bases at J, with 7 bases in the middle. CDR3 sequence (DNA): TGTGCCTGGAGTGACCCAGGTGGAAACACCATATATTTT. This translates into CAWSDPGGNTIYF.

This chain uses TRBV19 with TRBJ2-7; weak D call: TRBD2 (6 bases). This CDR3 is built from 18 residues. Germline CDR1 LNHDA, CDR2 SQIVND (reference sequence). Trimming cost V 3 bases and J 0 bases, with 21 bases left between them. This CDR3 is CASSILPWGTGSSYEQYF. CDR3 in DNA: TGTGCCAGTAGTATCCTTCCATGGGGGACCGGGAGCTCCTACGAGCAGTACTTC. The full variable domain, in which reference TRBV19 and TRBJ2-7 provide the parts outside the CDR3, is DGGITQSPKYLFRKEGQNVTLSCEQNLNHDAMYWYRQDPGQGLRLIYYSQIVNDFQKGDIAEGYSVSREKKESFPLTVTSAQKNPTAFYLCASSILPWGTGSSYEQYFGPGTRLTVT.

The chain is built from TRBV7-3 and TRBJ2-2; the D is unclear. Germline-derived CDR1 and CDR2 are SGHTA and FQGTGA. The CDR3 is 14 residues long. The V end was cut by 2 bases, the J end by 5 bases, with 9 bases between. The CDR3: CASSLGPGTGELFF. The CDR3 nucleotides read TGTGCCAGCAGCTTAGGGCCCGGAACCGGGGAGCTGTTTTTT.

The CDR3 bases are TGTGCCAGCAGTCTAGTAGGGCAGGGGGCTGGAAACACCATATATTTT. Amino acid sequence: CASSLVGQGAGNTIYF. The V call is TRBV7-8, the J call TRBJ1-3, with 7 nucleotides matching TRBD1. Unmatched junction bases numbered 10, after V lost 6 bases and J lost 2 bases. The V gene's germline CDR1 is SGHVS and CDR2 FQNEAQ. CDR3 length: 16 amino acids.